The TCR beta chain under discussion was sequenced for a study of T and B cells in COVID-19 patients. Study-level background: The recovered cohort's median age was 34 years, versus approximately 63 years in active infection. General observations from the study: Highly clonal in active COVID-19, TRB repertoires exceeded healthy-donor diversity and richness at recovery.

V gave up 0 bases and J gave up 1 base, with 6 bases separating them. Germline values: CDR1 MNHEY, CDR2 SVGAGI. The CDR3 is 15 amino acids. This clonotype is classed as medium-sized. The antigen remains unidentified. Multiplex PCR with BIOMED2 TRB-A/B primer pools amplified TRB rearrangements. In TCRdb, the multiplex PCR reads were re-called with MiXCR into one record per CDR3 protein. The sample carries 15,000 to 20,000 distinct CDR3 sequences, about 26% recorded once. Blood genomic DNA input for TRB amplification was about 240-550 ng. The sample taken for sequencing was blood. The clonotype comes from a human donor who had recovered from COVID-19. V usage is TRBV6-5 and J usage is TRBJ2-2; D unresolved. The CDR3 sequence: CASSYSNGNTGELFF. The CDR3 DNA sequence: TGTGCCAGCAGTTACTCGAACGGGAACACCGGGGAGCTGTTTTTT.